The present entry profiles one T cell receptor (beta chain) with its context. Looked up from germline, CDR1 is LNHDA and CDR2 is SQIVND (reference sequence). Trimming shortened V by 3 bases and J by 7 bases, and 12 bases separated the two germline ends. The CDR3 totals 14 residues. Generated by immunoSEQ multiplex PCR, the TCRdb table keeps only in-frame clones and is missing some. The table includes about 46,000 clones, roughly 92% detected once. This sample was taken from a study of T cell changes during pregnancy in multiple sclerosis. V usage is TRBV19 and J usage is TRBJ1-4; D remains unclear. This sequence was found in a female donor with multiple sclerosis, enrolled in a pregnancy study. The input for sequencing was peripheral blood, taken in the third trimester of pregnancy. CDR3 in amino acids: CASSINPRVEKLFF. In nucleotides, the CDR3 is TGTGCCAGTAGTATCAACCCCCGGGTTGAAAAACTGTTTTTT.